The 23 T cell receptor beta chains below were found in one sample sequenced in a study of cytomegalovirus exposure and HLA in healthy donors. This PCR relied on a set of 60 Vbeta primers and 13 Jbeta primers. Profiled with immunoSEQ multiplex PCR; TCRdb holds only in-frame clones, not every one. The data contain roughly 200,000 clones, about 80% of them singletons. Sequenced: PBMCs. The receptors were gathered from a woman in her fifties or sixties in good health and CMV-seropositive.

The rearrangement joins TRBV5-1 to TRBJ2-7, with TRBD1 matching over 12 bases. The CDR3 spans 14 residues. Per germline, CDR1 SGHRS and CDR2 YFSETQ. V dropped 4 bases and J dropped 7; count of bases not matched to a gene: 6. DNA of the CDR3: TGCGCCAGCAGCCCGGGACAGGGGGCGAAAGAGCAGTACTTC. It codes for CASSPGQGAKEQYF. Complete variable domain (other parts from reference TRBV5-1 and TRBJ2-7): KAGVTQTPRYLIKTRGQQVTLSCSPISGHRSVSWYQQTPGQGLQFLFEYFSETQRNKGNFPGRFSGRQFSNSRSEMNVSTLELGDSALYLCASSPGQGAKEQYFGPGTRLTVT.

This chain joins TRBV7-8 and TRBJ2-3; 9 bases line up with TRBD2. The trim removed 3 bases at V and 5 bases at J, leaving 9 bases unmatched. Germline CDR1 and CDR2: SGHVS and FQNEAQ. This CDR3 spans 16 amino acids. CDR3 coding DNA: TGTGCCAGCAGCTTGGGCGGCGGGGGGGTAAGAGATACGCAGTATTTT. As protein: CASSLGGGGVRDTQYF.

The gene calls are TRBV27 and TRBJ2-5, with 7 bases identical to TRBD2. The CDR3 is 16 residues long. Trimming cost V 5 bases and J 0 bases; bases outside gene matches: 9. CDR1 is MNHEY, CDR2 SMNVEV, per germline (reference sequence). DNA of the CDR3: TGTGCCAGCAGTCCACCGGGTAGCGGGTACCAAGAGACCCAGTACTTC. Translation: CASSPPGSGYQETQYF.

This sequence joins TRBV15 and TRBJ2-1; D gene ambiguous. This CDR3 has 12 residues. CDR1 and CDR2 from the germline V gene are LNHNV and YYDKDF (reference sequence). V was cut by 0 bases and J by 8 bases, with 5 bases left in between. DNA of the CDR3: TGTGCCACCAGCAGAGATGGGCATGAGCAGTTCTTC. This gives the protein CATSRDGHEQFF. Complete variable domain (other parts from reference TRBV15 and TRBJ2-1): DAMVIQNPRYQVTQFGKPVTLSCSQTLNHNVMYWYQQKSSQAPKLLFHYYDKDFNNEADTPDNFQSRRPNTSFCFLDIRSPGLGDTAMYLCATSRDGHEQFFGPGTRLTVL.

This chain links TRBV7-9 with TRBJ2-7, with 10 bases matching TRBD1. The germline CDR1 and CDR2 sequences are SEHNR and FQNEAQ (reference sequence). The CDR3 loop spans 16 amino acids. With 0 bases clipped from V and 2 bases from J, the junction kept 4 bases outside the gene matches. CDR3 sequence: CASSLAGGQGAYEQYF. DNA of the CDR3: TGTGCCAGCAGCTTAGCGGGCGGACAGGGGGCCTACGAGCAGTACTTC.

This sequence joins TRBV5-3 and TRBJ2-1; the match to TRBD2 covers 7 bases. TRBV5-3 belongs to the ORF category, with a function that is uncertain. The CDR3 is made up of 17 amino acids. Trimming took 4 bases from V and 0 from J; bases not matched to a gene: 10. The CDR3 loop reads CARSLPRGGSSYNEQFF. The CDR3 DNA follows: TGTGCCAGAAGCCTCCCAAGGGGCGGGAGCTCCTACAATGAGCAGTTCTTC.

This chain links TRBV5-4 with TRBJ2-5, with D maybe TRBD1 (6 bases). This CDR3 region has 14 residues. Germline CDR1 and CDR2: SGHNT and YYREEE (reference sequence). Trimming left V 4 bases short and J 1 base short, with 11 bases between. The CDR3 nucleotides are TGTGCCAGCAGCGACGGACAGCTCCAAGAGACCCAGTACTTC. Encoded protein: CASSDGQLQETQYF.

This sequence joins TRBV28 and TRBJ2-1; 9 nucleotides match TRBD2. The CDR3 is 15 amino acids. J lost 9 bases, V lost 2 bases, and 8 bases had no gene match. Germline CDR1 reads MDHEN; CDR2 reads SYDVKM. The CDR3 reads CASSLGGRATREQFF. As DNA, the CDR3 is TGTGCCAGCAGTTTAGGCGGGAGGGCTACGCGTGAGCAGTTCTTC.

This chain joins TRBV7-2 and TRBJ1-5; D gene uncertain. Germline values: CDR1 SGHTA, CDR2 FQGNSA. The CDR3 extends over 15 amino acids. Between the trimmed V and J ends, which lost 2 bases and 5 bases, there was a span of 13 bases. CDR3 sequence reads: CASSLHPREHQPQHF. CDR3 DNA sequence: TGTGCCAGCAGCTTACACCCCCGGGAGCATCAGCCCCAGCATTTT.

The genes are TRBV5-1 and TRBJ2-5; D gene ambiguous. Per germline, CDR1 SGHRS and CDR2 YFSETQ. This CDR3 is 12 amino acids long. The V end was cut by 0 bases, the J end by 5 bases, with 5 bases between. CDR3 sequence reads: CASSLDYETQYF. The CDR3 region has the DNA TGCGCCAGCAGCTTGGACTACGAGACCCAGTACTTC.

The rearrangement links TRBV2 to TRBJ2-1; tentative D call: TRBD1 (7 bases). With 8 bases removed from V and 4 bases from J, the gap between germline ends came to 15 bases. This CDR3 has 14 residues. Germline V lookup: CDR1 SNHLY, CDR2 FYNNEI. The CDR3 reads CASAGQRNYNEQFF. The CDR3 DNA reads TGTGCCAGCGCGGGACAGAGGAATTACAATGAGCAGTTCTTC.

V is TRBV19 and J is TRBJ1-5; 7 nucleotides line up with TRBD1. The CDR3 has 12 residues. CDR1 and CDR2 from the germline V gene are LNHDA and SQIVND (reference sequence). J gave up 4 bases and V 10 bases, and 4 bases lay outside the gene matches. The CDR3 nucleotides read TGTGCCACCGGGACAGTTAATCAGCCCCAGCATTTT. It translates to CATGTVNQPQHF.

The chain employs TRBV6-1 and TRBJ2-5; 7 bases are a match to TRBD2. The germline CDR1 and CDR2 sequences are MNHNS and SASEGT. J was trimmed by 5 bases and V by 9 bases; bases with no gene match: 9. This CDR3 region has 13 residues. CDR3 nucleotide sequence: TGTGCCAGTCGACCTACCGGGGGGGAGACCCAGTACTTC. Residues: CASRPTGGETQYF.

The chain has TRBV7-9 and TRBJ2-4; D is perhaps TRBD1 (6 bases). CDR1 SEHNR and CDR2 FQNEAQ come from the germline V gene (reference sequence). This CDR3 has 18 amino acids. Trimming cost V 2 bases and J 2 bases, with 19 bases left between them. Written as DNA, the CDR3 is TGTGCCAGCAGCTTAAATCCAACAGGGATAAGGACCAAAAACATTCAGTACTTC. It encodes CASSLNPTGIRTKNIQYF.

V usage is TRBV4-2 and J usage is TRBJ1-1; perhaps TRBD1 as D (5 bases). This CDR3 has 15 residues. Looked up from germline, CDR1 is LGHNA and CDR2 is YNFKEQ. Trimming removed 0 bases from V and 8 bases from J, with 16 bases in between. The CDR3 protein is CASSQDLRRVGEAFF. The CDR3 bases are TGTGCCAGCAGCCAAGATCTACGCAGGGTCGGGGAAGCTTTCTTT.

The chain recombines TRBV5-1 with TRBJ1-1; D perhaps matches TRBD1 (6 bases). The CDR3 consists of 16 residues. Germline V gives CDR1 SGHRS, CDR2 YFSETQ. V lost 4 bases and J lost 0, with 16 bases in between. CDR3: CASSDGTRLLNTEAFF. CDR3 in DNA: TGCGCCAGCAGCGACGGGACAAGATTACTGAACACTGAAGCTTTCTTT.

The chain links TRBV2 to TRBJ1-3; 8 nucleotides match TRBD1. Germline V gene sequence: CDR1 SNHLY, CDR2 FYNNEI. V lost 5 bases and J lost 3; bases outside the gene matches: 6. The CDR3 extends over 15 amino acids. The CDR3 nucleotides read TGTGCCAGCAGTCCTTCAGGGGGCGGTGGAAACACCATATATTTT. Residues: CASSPSGGGGNTIYF.

This chain joins TRBV9 and TRBJ1-2; possible D gene TRBD1, 6 bases. V lost 4 bases and J lost 3, with 19 bases in between. This CDR3 is 16 amino acids long. Germline assignment: CDR1 SGDLS and CDR2 YYNGEE. CDR3 bases: TGTGCCAGCAGCTACTCCTCCGGGGGGCCGGACTATGGCTACACCTTC. Translation gives CASSYSSGGPDYGYTF.

The V call is TRBV6-1, the J call TRBJ2-7; 8 bases align to TRBD1. The CDR3 runs 14 residues. Trimming at V came to 6 bases and at J to 1 base, leaving 5 bases not matched to a gene. CDR1 and CDR2 (germline): MNHNS, SASEGT. In nucleotides, the CDR3 is TGTGCCAGCAGGGCAGGGGGCTGGTCCTACGAGCAGTACTTC. Translated: CASRAGGWSYEQYF.

The chain links TRBV5-6 to TRBJ1-3; TRBD1 is a possible D gene (5 bases). V was cut by 1 base and J by 0 bases, with 11 bases left in between. Germline CDR1 is SGHDT and CDR2 is YYEEEE. The CDR3 is made up of 16 amino acids. CDR3 sequence: CASSLSGSYSGNTIYF. The CDR3, as DNA: TGTGCCAGCAGCTTGTCAGGGTCCTACTCTGGAAACACCATATATTTT.

In its sample, this clone was seen a few times. CDR3 DNA: TGTGCCAGCAGCAAACAGGGGGCGGACACCGGGGAGCTGTTTTTT. Its translation is CASSKQGADTGELFF. The genes are TRBV11-3 and TRBJ2-2; 9 bases are shared with TRBD1. The V gene end was trimmed by 5 bases and the J gene end by 3 bases; junction bases not matched to a gene: 4. This CDR3 is 15 amino acids long. Per the germline V gene, CDR1 is SGHNT and CDR2 is YENEEA.

The rearrangement uses TRBV11-1 and TRBJ2-1; 7 positions match TRBD2. The CDR3 length is 13 residues. From germline, CDR1 is SGHAT and CDR2 FQDESV (reference sequence). J lost 14 bases, V lost 5 bases, and 12 bases had no gene match. The CDR3 sequence: CASSGIPGLLKFF. Written as DNA, the CDR3 is TGTGCCAGCAGCGGAATCCCGGGACTACTAAAGTTCTTC. Complete variable domain (other parts from reference TRBV11-1 and TRBJ2-1): EAEVAQSPRYKITEKSQAVAFWCDPISGHATLYWYRQILGQGPELLVQFQDESVVDDSQLPKDRFSAERLKGVDSTLKIQPAELGDSAMYLCASSGIPGLLKFFGPGTRLTVL.

The rearrangement joins TRBV25-1 to TRBJ1-2; D is uncertain. The germline CDR1 and CDR2 sequences are MGHDK and SYGVNS. This CDR3 has 11 residues. Trimming took off 4 bases at V and 2 bases at J, with 2 bases between the two ends. The CDR3 DNA reads TGTGCCAGCAGTGCAAACTATGGCTACACCTTC. This gives the protein CASSANYGYTF.